These 17 T cell receptor beta chains were all obtained from the same sample, sequenced in a study of blood T cell repertoires in COVID-19. Repertoires were generated with immunoSEQ multiplex PCR, while TCRdb's copy carries only in-frame clones and drops some. The data hold about 300,000 clones, with approximately 81% observed a single time. What was sequenced was PBMCs or T cells enriched from blood (not recorded which). All receptors come from a woman between 25 and 40 years old who had been exposed to COVID-19.

The J gene is TRBJ1-5, the V gene TRBV30; no firm D call. V was cut by 1 base and J by 6 bases, with 10 bases left in between. The CDR3 extends over 13 amino acids. Germline V gene data show CDR1 as GTSNPN and CDR2 as SVGIG (reference sequence). The CDR3 here is CAWSDGIGQPQHF. CDR3 DNA sequence: TGTGCCTGGAGTGACGGGATAGGTCAGCCCCAGCATTTT.

The V call is TRBV4-3, the J call TRBJ2-5; 9 bases line up with TRBD1. The J segment lost 1 base and the V segment lost 4 bases, leaving 4 bases of the junction unmatched. The CDR3 has 15 amino acids. Germline values: CDR1 LGHNA, CDR2 YSLEER. The DNA of the CDR3 is TGCGCCAGCAGCCGGGAGGACAGGGGCCAAGAGACCCAGTACTTC. Protein product: CASSREDRGQETQYF.

The chain uses TRBV2 and TRBJ2-1; 8 bases align to TRBD2. Germline-derived CDR1 and CDR2 are SNHLY and FYNNEI. J lost 2 bases, V lost 7 bases, and 7 bases had no gene match. There are 15 residues in the CDR3. CDR3 amino acids: CASNLLAAPYNEQFF. The CDR3 region has the DNA TGTGCCAGCAACCTACTAGCGGCCCCCTACAATGAGCAGTTCTTC.

The chain has TRBV7-9 and TRBJ1-1; 7 positions agree with TRBD1. This CDR3 contains 15 residues. V dropped 0 bases and J dropped 3; count of bases not matched to a gene: 4. The germline V gene encodes CDR1 SEHNR and CDR2 FQNEAQ (reference sequence). The DNA for the CDR3 is TGTGCCAGCAGCTTAGCAGGGGGCGTTTACACTGAAGCTTTCTTT. Its protein product is CASSLAGGVYTEAFF.

The chain recombines TRBV30 with TRBJ2-1, with TRBD2 matching 9 bases. Germline values: CDR1 GTSNPN, CDR2 SVGIG (reference sequence). V gave up 0 bases and J gave up 10 bases; unmatched junction bases: 13. CDR3 size: 16 residues. CDR3 nucleotides: TGTGCCTGGAGTGTAAAGGGTCTAGCGGGAAACGGGGAGCAGTTCTTC. The encoded protein is CAWSVKGLAGNGEQFF. The full variable domain, completed using reference TRBV30 and TRBJ2-1, is SQTIHQWPATLVQPVGSPLSLECTVEGTSNPNLYWYRQAAGRGLQLLFYSVGIGQISSEVPQNLSASRPQDRQFILSSKKLLLSDSGFYLCAWSVKGLAGNGEQFFGPGTRLTVL.

The chain is built from TRBV27 and TRBJ1-5, with TRBD1 matching over 7 bases. Per the germline V gene, CDR1 is MNHEY and CDR2 is SMNVEV (reference sequence). The CDR3 covers 16 residues. The trim removed 6 bases at V and 3 bases at J, leaving 11 bases unmatched. The CDR3 sequence is CASSPLRTGFNQPQHF. CDR3 sequence (DNA): TGTGCCAGCAGCCCTCTTCGGACAGGCTTCAATCAGCCCCAGCATTTT.

The J gene is TRBJ2-1, the V gene TRBV27; the match to TRBD2 covers 13 bases. Germline-derived CDR1 and CDR2 are MNHEY and SMNVEV (reference sequence). The junction had 16 bases not matched to a gene; V was cut back by 10 bases and J by 7 bases. This CDR3 is built from 17 residues. The CDR3 loop is CATRQFSGTSGKNEQFF. The CDR3, as DNA: TGTGCCACCCGACAATTCTCCGGGACTAGCGGGAAAAATGAGCAGTTCTTC.

This chain connects TRBV7-9 to TRBJ2-7; D might be TRBD1 (6 bases). V was trimmed by 2 bases and J by 1 base, leaving 12 bases between them. The CDR3 consists of 15 residues. Per the germline V gene, CDR1 is SEHNR and CDR2 is FQNEAQ (reference sequence). The CDR3 sequence is CASSLSKQGSYEQYF. The CDR3 DNA reads as TGTGCCAGCAGCTTATCAAAACAGGGATCCTACGAGCAGTACTTC. The whole variable domain, remainder taken from reference TRBV7-9 and TRBJ2-7, is DTGVSQNPRHKITKRGQNVTFRCDPISEHNRLYWYRQTLGQGPEFLTYFQNEAQLEKSRLLSDRFSAERPKGSFSTLEIQRTEQGDSAMYLCASSLSKQGSYEQYFGPGTRLTVT.

CDR3 DNA sequence: TGTGCCAGCAGCACCGTTCCGGGAGGGCTTTTCGAGACCCAGTACTTC. It codes for CASSTVPGGLFETQYF. The chain uses TRBV6-2 or TRBV6-3 and TRBJ2-5; 8 positions match TRBD2. The CDR3 length is 16 residues. Germline loops: CDR1 MNHEY, CDR2 SVGEGT. V lost 6 bases and J lost 5; bases outside the gene matches: 14.

The gene calls are TRBV5-4 and TRBJ2-1; no clear D. The CDR3 runs 12 residues. The germline CDR1 and CDR2 sequences are SGHNT and YYREEE (reference sequence). V was cut by 0 bases and J by 10 bases, with 8 bases left in between. DNA of the CDR3: TGTGCCAGCAGCTTGGTAGCCGAAGAGCAGTTCTTC. Translation: CASSLVAEEQFF.

This clone was recorded a few times. This chain links TRBV5-1 with TRBJ1-1; 10 nucleotides agree with TRBD1. The CDR3 has 15 residues. The V gene end was trimmed by 4 bases and the J gene end by 1 base; junction bases not matched to a gene: 4. Germline CDR1 reads SGHRS; CDR2 reads YFSETQ. CDR3 bases: TGCGCCAGCAGCCCGTGGGACAGGGGGAACACTGAAGCTTTCTTT. Protein sequence: CASSPWDRGNTEAFF.

This sequence joins TRBV2 and TRBJ1-5, with 9 bases that match TRBD1. The CDR3 consists of 15 residues. Trimming removed 7 bases from V and 4 bases from J; junction bases left unmatched: 8. CDR1 is SNHLY and CDR2 is FYNNEI in the germline V gene. CDR3 region: CASTRTGESNQPQHF. CDR3 coding DNA: TGTGCCAGCACTCGGACAGGGGAGAGTAATCAGCCCCAGCATTTT. Full variable domain (outside the CDR3, taken from reference TRBV2 and TRBJ1-5): EPEVTQTPSHQVTQMGQEVILRCVPISNHLYFYWYRQILGQKVEFLVSFYNNEISEKSEIFDDQFSVERPDGSNFTLKIRSTKLEDSAMYFCASTRTGESNQPQHFGDGTRLSIL.

In its sample, this clone was seen a few times. V gene TRBV7-6 combines with J gene TRBJ2-1, with TRBD2 identical over 9 bases. Trimming at V came to 1 base and at J to 4 bases, leaving 5 bases not matched to a gene. Germline V gene data show CDR1 as SGHVS and CDR2 as FNYEAQ. The CDR3 length is 16 residues. The CDR3 DNA reads TGTGCCAGCAGCTTAGTAGGTAGCGGGGGATACAATGAGCAGTTCTTC. This encodes CASSLVGSGGYNEQFF.

This sequence joins TRBV29-1 and TRBJ1-1; D gene uncertain. The CDR3 runs to 12 residues. The germline V gene encodes CDR1 SQVTM and CDR2 ANQGSEA. V was cut by 7 bases and J by 0 bases, with 9 bases left in between. CDR3 DNA: TGCAGCGCCAACATCCTGAACACTGAAGCTTTCTTT. This codes for CSANILNTEAFF.

The V gene is TRBV4-1, the J gene TRBJ2-7, with D possibly being TRBD1 (5 bases). V was trimmed by 0 bases and J by 4 bases, leaving 13 bases between them. This CDR3 contains 15 residues. Per germline, CDR1 MGHRA and CDR2 YSYEKL. CDR3 amino acids: CASSQEVRVLYEQYF. The CDR3 DNA sequence: TGCGCCAGCAGCCAAGAAGTCAGGGTCCTGTACGAGCAGTACTTC.

The V gene is TRBV5-4, the J gene TRBJ2-1, with TRBD1 identical over 8 bases. CDR3 length equals 17 residues. Per the germline V gene, CDR1 is SGHNT and CDR2 is YYREEE (reference sequence). After removal of 4 bases from V and 2 bases from J, the junction contained 11 bases not matched to a gene. The CDR3 coding sequence is TGTGCCAGCAGCCGAGATTCCACAGGGGGTGCCTACAATGAGCAGTTCTTC. Its translation is CASSRDSTGGAYNEQFF.

The chain has TRBV7-9 and TRBJ2-2; D is perhaps TRBD1 (6 bases). V was clipped by 2 bases and J by 6 bases, with 13 bases between them. Germline V CDR1 and CDR2: SEHNR, FQNEAQ (reference sequence). The CDR3 has 15 amino acids. Here the CDR3 reads CASSLFGGKAGELFF. The CDR3 nucleotides are TGTGCCAGCAGCTTATTTGGGGGCAAAGCCGGGGAGCTGTTTTTT.